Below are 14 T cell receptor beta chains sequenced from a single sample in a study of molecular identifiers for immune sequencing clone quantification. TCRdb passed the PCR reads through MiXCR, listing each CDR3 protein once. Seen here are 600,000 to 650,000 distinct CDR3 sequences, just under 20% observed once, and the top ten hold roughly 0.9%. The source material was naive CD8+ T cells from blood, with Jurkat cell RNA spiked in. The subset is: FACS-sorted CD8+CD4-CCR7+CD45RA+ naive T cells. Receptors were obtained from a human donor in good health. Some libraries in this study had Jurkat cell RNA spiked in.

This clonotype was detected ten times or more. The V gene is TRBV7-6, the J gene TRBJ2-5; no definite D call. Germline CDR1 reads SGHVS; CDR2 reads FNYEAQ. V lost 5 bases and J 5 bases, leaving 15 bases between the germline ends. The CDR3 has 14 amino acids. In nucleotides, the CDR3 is TGTGCCAGCAGCGTCAGTCTCTCCGGGGAGACCCAGTACTTC. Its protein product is CASSVSLSGETQYF.

The CDR3 coding sequence is TGCGCCAGCAGTGAGGACGATAACTATGGCTACACCTTC. Its translation: CASSEDDNYGYTF. The chain joins TRBV10-2 to TRBJ1-2; D ambiguous. The CDR3 spans 13 residues. V shed 2 bases and J shed 1 base, with 5 bases lying between them. CDR1 and CDR2 (germline): WSHSY, SAAADI.

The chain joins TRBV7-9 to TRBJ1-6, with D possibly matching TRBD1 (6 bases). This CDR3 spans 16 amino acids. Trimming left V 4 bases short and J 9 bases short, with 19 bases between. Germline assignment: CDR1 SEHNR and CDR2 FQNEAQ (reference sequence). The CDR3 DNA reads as TGTGCCAGCAGCTCGCCCCTGGACAGAAATAGTTCACCCCTCCACTTT. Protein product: CASSSPLDRNSSPLHF. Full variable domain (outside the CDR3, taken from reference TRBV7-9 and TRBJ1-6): DTGVSQNPRHKITKRGQNVTFRCDPISEHNRLYWYRQTLGQGPEFLTYFQNEAQLEKSRLLSDRFSAERPKGSFSTLEIQRTEQGDSAMYLCASSSPLDRNSSPLHFGNGTRLTVT.

The CDR3 loop is CASSQDISAGSTDTQYF. CDR3 DNA sequence: TGTGCCAGCAGCCAAGATATTTCGGCGGGGAGCACAGATACGCAGTATTTT. This rearrangement joins TRBV3-1 to TRBJ2-3, with D possibly being TRBD2 (6 bases). Trimming left V 0 bases short and J 0 bases short, with 13 bases between. Per germline, CDR1 LGHDT and CDR2 YNNKEL (reference sequence). The CDR3 extends over 17 amino acids.

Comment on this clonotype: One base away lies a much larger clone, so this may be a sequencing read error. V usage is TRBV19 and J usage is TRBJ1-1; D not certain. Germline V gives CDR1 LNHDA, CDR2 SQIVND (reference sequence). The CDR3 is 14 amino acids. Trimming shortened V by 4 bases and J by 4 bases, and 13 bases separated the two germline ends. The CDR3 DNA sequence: TGTGCCAGTAGTACCGTCCCCATGGGCACTGAAGCTTTCTTT. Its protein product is CASSTVPMGTEAFF.

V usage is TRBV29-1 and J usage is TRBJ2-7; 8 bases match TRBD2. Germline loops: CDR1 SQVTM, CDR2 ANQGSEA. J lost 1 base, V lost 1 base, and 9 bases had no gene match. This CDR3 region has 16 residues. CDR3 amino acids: CSVEAGLVGDSYEQYF. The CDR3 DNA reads TGCAGCGTTGAAGCGGGACTAGTGGGAGATTCCTACGAGCAGTACTTC.

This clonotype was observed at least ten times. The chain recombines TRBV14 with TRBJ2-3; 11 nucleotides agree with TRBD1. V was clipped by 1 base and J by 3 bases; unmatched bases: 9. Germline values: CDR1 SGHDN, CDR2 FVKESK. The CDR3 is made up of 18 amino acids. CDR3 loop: CASSQVYSGTGGTDTQYF. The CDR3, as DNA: TGTGCCAGCAGCCAAGTGTATTCTGGGACAGGGGGAACAGATACGCAGTATTTT.

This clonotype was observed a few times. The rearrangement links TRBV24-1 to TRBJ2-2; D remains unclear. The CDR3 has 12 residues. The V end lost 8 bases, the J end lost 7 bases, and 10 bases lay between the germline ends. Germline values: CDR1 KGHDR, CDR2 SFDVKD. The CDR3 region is CATTLGGGELFF. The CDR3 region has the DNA TGTGCCACCACCCTCGGTGGCGGGGAGCTGTTTTTT.

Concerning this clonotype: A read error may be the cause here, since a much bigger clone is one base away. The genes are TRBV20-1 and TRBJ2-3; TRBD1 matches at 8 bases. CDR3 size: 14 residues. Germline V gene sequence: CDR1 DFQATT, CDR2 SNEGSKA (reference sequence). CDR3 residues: CRTGITLDTDTQYF. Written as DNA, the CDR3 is TGTAGGACAGGGATCACCTTAGATACAGATACGCAGTATTTT.

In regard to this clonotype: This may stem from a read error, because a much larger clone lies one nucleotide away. The CDR3 DNA follows: TGCAGCGTATTCGTCACTGAAGCTTTCTTT. Translated: CSVFVTEAFF. The rearrangement uses TRBV29-1 and TRBJ1-1; D call uncertain. V was cut by 6 bases and J by 4 bases, with 6 bases left in between. The CDR3 totals 10 residues. Germline V CDR1 and CDR2: SQVTM, ANQGSEA.

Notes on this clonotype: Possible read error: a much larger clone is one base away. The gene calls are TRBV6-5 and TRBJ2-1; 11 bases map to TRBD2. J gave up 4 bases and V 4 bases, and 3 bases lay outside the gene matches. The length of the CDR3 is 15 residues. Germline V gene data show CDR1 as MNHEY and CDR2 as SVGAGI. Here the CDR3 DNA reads TGTGCCAGCAGTTCGACTAGCGGGACATACAATGAGCAGTTCTTC. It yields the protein CASSSTSGTYNEQFF.

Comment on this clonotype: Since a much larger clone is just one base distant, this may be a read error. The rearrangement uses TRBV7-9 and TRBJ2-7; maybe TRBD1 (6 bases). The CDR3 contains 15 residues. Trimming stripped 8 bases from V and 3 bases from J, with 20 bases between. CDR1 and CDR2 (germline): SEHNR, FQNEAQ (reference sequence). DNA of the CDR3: TGTGCCAGCGGCCTGACAGGCCTAACACACTACGAGCAGTACTTC. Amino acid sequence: CASGLTGLTHYEQYF.

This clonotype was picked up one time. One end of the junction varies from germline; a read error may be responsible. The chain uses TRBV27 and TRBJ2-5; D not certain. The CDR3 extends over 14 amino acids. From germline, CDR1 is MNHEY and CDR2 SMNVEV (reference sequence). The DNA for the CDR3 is TGTGCCAGCAGTTTATTGGGCAGCAAAGAGACCCAGTGCTTC. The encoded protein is CASSLLGSKETQCF.

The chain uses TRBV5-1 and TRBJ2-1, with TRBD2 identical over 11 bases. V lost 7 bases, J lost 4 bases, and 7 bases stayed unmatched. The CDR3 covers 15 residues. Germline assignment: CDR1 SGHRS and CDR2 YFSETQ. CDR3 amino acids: CASPTSGTEYNEQFF. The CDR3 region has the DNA TGCGCCAGCCCGACTAGCGGGACGGAGTACAATGAGCAGTTCTTC.